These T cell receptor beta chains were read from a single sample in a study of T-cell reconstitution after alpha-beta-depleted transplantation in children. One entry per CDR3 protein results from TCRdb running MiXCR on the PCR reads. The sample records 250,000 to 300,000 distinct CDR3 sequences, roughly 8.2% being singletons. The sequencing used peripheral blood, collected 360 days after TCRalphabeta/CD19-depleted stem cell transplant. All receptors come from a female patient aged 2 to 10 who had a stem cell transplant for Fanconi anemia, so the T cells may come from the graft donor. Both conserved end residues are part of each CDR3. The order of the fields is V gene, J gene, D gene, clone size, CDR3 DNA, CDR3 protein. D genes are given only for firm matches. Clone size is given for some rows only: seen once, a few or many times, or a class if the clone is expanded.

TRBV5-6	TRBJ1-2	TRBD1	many	TGTGCCAGCAGCCGGGACAGGGGGCGCTATGGCTACACCTTC	CASSRDRGRYGYTF
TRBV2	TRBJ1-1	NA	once	TGTGCCAGCAGTGAGCCGCCCCTGAACACTGAAGCTTTCTTT	CASSEPPLNTEAFF
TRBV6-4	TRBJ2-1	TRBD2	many	TGTGCCAGCAGTGCCGGGACTAGCGGGAGCAATGAGCAGTTCTTC	CASSAGTSGSNEQFF
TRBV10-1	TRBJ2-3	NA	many	TGCGCCAGCAGTGAGTCAAAGCGGATAAGCACAGATACGCAGTATTTT	CASSESKRISTDTQYF
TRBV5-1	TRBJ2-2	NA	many	TGCGCCAGCAGTCTTGACACCGAACTCACCGGGGAGCTGTTTTTT	CASSLDTELTGELFF
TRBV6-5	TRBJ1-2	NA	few	TGTGCCAGCAGTTACTACTCTATTCGGGGGGCTGGCTATGGCTACACCTTC	CASSYYSIRGAGYGYTF
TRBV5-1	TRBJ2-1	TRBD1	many	TGCGCCAGCAGCTTCGACAGGGCTGAGCAGTTCTTC	CASSFDRAEQFF
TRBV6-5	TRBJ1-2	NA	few	TGTGCCAGCAGTTACCCAGAACCCTCAGGCTACTATGGCTACACCTTC	CASSYPEPSGYYGYTF
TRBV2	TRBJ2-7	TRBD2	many	TGTGCCAGTAGGCGGGGGGTGAGCCACGAGCAGTACTTC	CASRRGVSHEQYF
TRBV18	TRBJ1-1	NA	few	TGTGCCAGCTCACCACTGGGCAGGGCGACTGAAGCTTTCTTT	CASSPLGRATEAFF
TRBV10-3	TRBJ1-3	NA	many	TGTGCCATCAGTGGACACAGGAGCTCTGGAAACACCATATATTTT	CAISGHRSSGNTIYF
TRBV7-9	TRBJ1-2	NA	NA	TGTGCCAGCAGCCTCCCGGGGCGCTATGGCTACACCTTC	CASSLPGRYGYTF
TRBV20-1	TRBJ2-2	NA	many	TGCAGTGCTTTCCACACACCGATGGGGTACACCGGGGAGCTGTTTTTT	CSAFHTPMGYTGELFF
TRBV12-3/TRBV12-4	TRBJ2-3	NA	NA	TGTGCCAGCAGTTTAACCTTTAGGCTCAAAGATACGCAGTATTTT	CASSLTFRLKDTQYF
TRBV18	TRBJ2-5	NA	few	TGTGCCAGCTCAGGACTAAACCGTTACCAAGAGACCCAGTACTTC	CASSGLNRYQETQYF
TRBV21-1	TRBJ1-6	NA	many	TGTGCCAGCAGTGCGGGATCCTATAATTCACCCCTCCACTTT	CASSAGSYNSPLHF
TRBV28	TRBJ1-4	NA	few	TGTGCCAGCAGTGCCCCCGGGTTCAAACTGTTTTTT	CASSAPGFKLFF
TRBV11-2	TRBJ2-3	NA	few	TGTGCCAGCAGCCGGGACGCCACAGATACGCAGTATTTT	CASSRDATDTQYF
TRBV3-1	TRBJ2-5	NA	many	TGTGCCAGCAGCCAAGATGGGGAGACCCAGTACTTC	CASSQDGETQYF
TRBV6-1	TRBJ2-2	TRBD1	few	TGTGCCAGCCTCGACCGGGACAGAGACACCGGGGAGCTGTTTTTT	CASLDRDRDTGELFF